This entry lists 22 T cell receptor beta chains sequenced from one sample in a study of Graves' ophthalmopathy and Graves' hyperthyroidism. As the template, RNA transcripts were used to amplify TCR beta CDR3 regions. HTBI-primed RT-PCR formed the first round, and a multiplex PCR formed the second. In TCRdb, the multiplex PCR reads were re-called with MiXCR into one record per CDR3 protein. The data hold around 470,000 distinct CDR3 sequences, with approximately 15% observed a single time. Sequences were obtained from blood. These TCRs come from a woman aged 25 to 39 with Graves' ophthalmopathy.

This clonotype has a count of ten or more. This chain links TRBV13 with TRBJ2-5; 10 positions agree with TRBD1. The CDR3 spans 15 residues. Germline CDR1 is PRHDT and CDR2 is FYEKMQ (reference sequence). The junction had 6 bases not matched to a gene; V was cut back by 5 bases and J by 3 bases. CDR3 region: CASSKRQGAKETQYF. The CDR3 coding sequence is TGTGCCAGCAGCAAGCGACAGGGGGCGAAAGAGACCCAGTACTTC. The whole variable domain, remainder taken from reference TRBV13 and TRBJ2-5, is AAGVIQSPRHLIKEKRETATLKCYPIPRHDTVYWYQQGPGQDPQFLISFYEKMQSDKGSIPDRFSAQQFSDYHSELNMSSLELGDSALYFCASSKRQGAKETQYFGPGTRLLVL.

The chain recombines TRBV13 with TRBJ1-1; a possible D gene is TRBD1 (6 bases). Germline V gene sequence: CDR1 PRHDT, CDR2 FYEKMQ (reference sequence). V was clipped by 5 bases and J by 1 base, with 17 bases between them. The CDR3 is 16 amino acids. The DNA of the CDR3 is TGTGCCAGCAGCCCAAATTTACAGGGATGGAACACTGAAGCTTTCTTT. Amino acids: CASSPNLQGWNTEAFF.

As for this clonotype: A much more abundant neighbour one base away suggests this may be a read error. The genes are TRBV18 and TRBJ1-5, with TRBD1 identical over 8 bases. CDR1 is KGHSH and CDR2 is LQKENI in the germline V gene. This CDR3 region has 17 residues. The CDR3 loop reads CASSPRTGMEGNQPKHF. The CDR3 coding sequence is TGTGCCAGCTCACCTAGGACAGGGATGGAAGGCAATCAGCCCAAGCATTTT.

This clonotype was seen ten or more times. This rearrangement joins TRBV12-5 to TRBJ2-7; TRBD2 matches 14 bases. This CDR3 has 15 amino acids. With 5 bases clipped from V and 3 bases from J, the junction kept 3 bases outside the gene matches. Germline-derived CDR1 and CDR2 are LGHNT and FRNRAP. CDR3 protein: CASGPGTSGGYEQYF. The CDR3 coding sequence is TGTGCTAGTGGTCCGGGGACTAGCGGGGGCTACGAGCAGTACTTC.

CDR3 protein: CAIRQGTQSPLHF. CDR3 bases: TGTGCCATCAGACAGGGAACTCAGTCACCCCTCCACTTT. The chain links TRBV10-3 to TRBJ1-6, with D possibly matching TRBD1 (6 bases). Germline V gene lookup returns CDR1 ENHRY and CDR2 SYGVKD. The CDR3 consists of 13 residues. V was trimmed by 6 bases and J by 10 bases, leaving 13 bases between them.

This clonotype was seen repeatedly, ten times or more. The rearrangement links TRBV25-1 to TRBJ1-5, with D perhaps matching TRBD1 (5 bases). The CDR3 covers 15 residues. CDR1 and CDR2 from the germline V gene are MGHDK and SYGVNS. V was trimmed by 4 bases and J by 1 base, leaving 11 bases between them. The CDR3 here is CASSGTGLSNQPQHF. In nucleotides, the CDR3 is TGTGCCAGCAGTGGTACAGGTCTCAGCAATCAGCCCCAGCATTTT.

This clonotype was seen many times. This chain joins TRBV28 and TRBJ1-5, with 7 bases identical to TRBD1. Germline V gene data show CDR1 as MDHEN and CDR2 as SYDVKM. J lost 5 bases, V lost 2 bases, and 6 bases had no gene match. This CDR3 is built from 15 residues. CDR3 bases: TGTGCCAGCAGTTTAACAGGGGACCCCTATCAGCCCCAGCATTTT. This translates into CASSLTGDPYQPQHF. Full variable domain (remainder filled in from reference TRBV28 and TRBJ1-5): DVKVTQSSRYLVKRTGEKVFLECVQDMDHENMFWYRQDPGLGLRLIYFSYDVKMKEKGDIPEGYSVSREKKERFSLILESASTNQTSMYLCASSLTGDPYQPQHFGDGTRLSIL.

This clonotype was recorded at least ten times. The rearrangement joins TRBV6-4 to TRBJ1-1, with 8 bases aligning to TRBD1. V lost 4 bases and J lost 1; bases outside the gene matches: 8. Per the germline V gene, CDR1 is MRHNA and CDR2 is SNTAGT. There are 16 residues in the CDR3. The CDR3 bases are TGTGCCAGCAGTGCCTCCAACAGGGGGAGGAACACTGAAGCTTTCTTT. This translates into CASSASNRGRNTEAFF.

This clonotype was seen repeatedly, ten times or more. The J gene is TRBJ1-1, the V gene TRBV29-1, with TRBD1 matching over 10 bases. Germline V CDR1 and CDR2: SQVTM, ANQGSEA. The ends lost 5 bases at V and 10 bases at J; junction bases unmatched: 10. The CDR3 contains 13 residues. CDR3 residues: CSVTGTGVLTAFF. CDR3 DNA sequence: TGCAGCGTTACCGGGACAGGGGTATTAACAGCTTTCTTT.

The table lists this clonotype with many counts. The rearrangement joins TRBV6-2 or TRBV6-3 to TRBJ1-5; D uncertain. This CDR3 is built from 13 residues. The germline V gene encodes CDR1 MNHEY and CDR2 SVGEGT. V lost 3 bases and J 6 bases, leaving 9 bases between the germline ends. CDR3 sequence: CASSYQGSQPQHF. CDR3 bases: TGTGCCAGCAGTTATCAAGGCTCTCAGCCCCAGCATTTT.

The chain employs TRBV28 and TRBJ1-2; the match to TRBD1 covers 11 bases. The germline V gene has CDR1 MDHEN and CDR2 SYDVKM. The CDR3 has 15 residues. Trimming removed 5 bases from V and 4 bases from J; junction bases left unmatched: 6. The CDR3 sequence is CASSPWTGGFYGYTF. DNA of the CDR3: TGTGCCAGCAGTCCCTGGACAGGGGGCTTCTATGGCTACACCTTC.

This clonotype showed up many times. The V call is TRBV20-1, the J call TRBJ2-3, with D possibly being TRBD1 or TRBD2 (6 bases each). Per germline, CDR1 DFQATT and CDR2 SNEGSKA (reference sequence). V lost 1 base and J lost 4, with 9 bases in between. The CDR3 covers 13 residues. In DNA form, the CDR3 reads TGCAGTGCTAGAGTGGGGGGCGCAGATACGCAGTATTTT. It translates to CSARVGGADTQYF.

Only a few counts were recorded for this clonotype. One end of the junction fails to match germline, which may point to a read error. This sequence joins TRBV18 and TRBJ2-4; 8 positions match TRBD2. CDR1 and CDR2 from the germline V gene are KGHSH and LQKENI. This CDR3 contains 14 residues. As DNA, the CDR3 is TGTGCCAGCTCACCATCGGGACTAGGTAACATTAAGTACTTC. Its translation: CASSPSGLGNIKYF.

This clonotype was seen repeatedly, ten times or more. The chain joins TRBV29-1 to TRBJ1-2; possible D gene TRBD1, 5 bases. The CDR3 has 14 amino acids. V lost 3 bases, J lost 8 bases, and 19 bases lay in between. Germline values: CDR1 SQVTM, CDR2 ANQGSEA. CDR3 sequence: CSVEPAAGLGGYTF. CDR3 coding DNA: TGCAGCGTTGAGCCAGCAGCGGGGCTTGGGGGCTACACCTTC. Using reference TRBV29-1 and TRBJ1-2 for the parts outside the CDR3, the full variable domain is SAVISQKPSRDICQRGTSLTIQCQVDSQVTMMFWYRQQPGQSLTLIATANQGSEATYESGFVIDKFPISRPNLTFSTLTVSNMSPEDSSIYLCSVEPAAGLGGYTFGSGTRLTVV.

The V and J genes are TRBV28 and TRBJ1-5, with D perhaps TRBD1 (5 bases). Trimming took off 5 bases at V and 7 bases at J, with 24 bases between the two ends. Germline values: CDR1 MDHEN, CDR2 SYDVKM. This CDR3 is 17 amino acids long. CDR3 sequence: CASSPTGLRGRGQPQHF. The CDR3 bases are TGTGCCAGCAGTCCGACCGGGCTTAGGGGCCGGGGACAGCCCCAGCATTTT. Full variable domain (remainder filled in from reference TRBV28 and TRBJ1-5): DVKVTQSSRYLVKRTGEKVFLECVQDMDHENMFWYRQDPGLGLRLIYFSYDVKMKEKGDIPEGYSVSREKKERFSLILESASTNQTSMYLCASSPTGLRGRGQPQHFGDGTRLSIL.

This clonotype was detected a few times. This sequence joins TRBV9 and TRBJ2-5; TRBD2 aligns across 14 bases. Trimming at V came to 2 bases and at J to 4 bases, leaving 10 bases not matched to a gene. This CDR3 is 18 amino acids long. Germline loops: CDR1 SGDLS, CDR2 YYNGEE. CDR3 coding DNA: TGTGCCAGCAGCGTCGCGGGACTAGCGGGAGAATGGGGAGAGACCCAGTACTTC. This encodes CASSVAGLAGEWGETQYF.

The rearrangement links TRBV4-1 to TRBJ2-7; D is unclear. The CDR3 covers 13 residues. V was pared by 4 bases and J by 2 bases, with 9 bases between. The germline V gene encodes CDR1 MGHRA and CDR2 YSYEKL. The CDR3 nucleotides read TGCGCCAGCAGCCTCGAGGCCGCCTACGAGCAGTACTTC. Translated, it gives CASSLEAAYEQYF.

At least ten counts were recorded for this clonotype. CDR3 DNA sequence: TGTGCCAGCAGTTCCTTTGGTGATAATCAGCCCCAGCATTTT. Translating gives CASSSFGDNQPQHF. This chain connects TRBV28 to TRBJ1-5, with no clear D. Trimming removed 4 bases from V and 4 bases from J, with 11 bases in between. In germline, CDR1 is MDHEN, CDR2 SYDVKM. This CDR3 region has 14 residues.

About this clonotype: Relative to the germline gene, one junction end is altered; a read error may explain this. The V and J genes are TRBV2 and TRBJ2-5, with 9 bases fitting TRBD1. The germline V gene encodes CDR1 SNHLY and CDR2 FYNNEI. The CDR3 covers 13 residues. CDR3 DNA: TGTGCCAGCAGAACAGGGGGCCTGGAGATCCAGTACTTC. Amino acids: CASRTGGLEIQYF.

This clonotype was seen a few times. V and J are TRBV3-1 and TRBJ2-5, with 13 bases aligning to TRBD2. V dropped 8 bases and J dropped 4; count of bases not matched to a gene: 10. The CDR3 is made up of 16 amino acids. Germline V lookup: CDR1 LGHDT, CDR2 YNNKEL (reference sequence). CDR3 sequence: CASQLAGGPRRETQYF. The CDR3 nucleotides read TGTGCCAGCCAACTAGCGGGGGGGCCGAGGAGAGAGACCCAGTACTTC.

This clonotype was observed at least ten times. The chain links TRBV10-3 to TRBJ2-5; no clear D gene. Germline V gene lookup returns CDR1 ENHRY and CDR2 SYGVKD. V was pared by 2 bases and J by 0 bases, with 16 bases between. CDR3 length equals 17 residues. The CDR3 DNA follows: TGTGCCATCAGTGAGACCGATACTACACACAACCAAGAGACCCAGTACTTC. It yields the protein CAISETDTTHNQETQYF.

This clonotype appeared many times. The DNA for the CDR3 is TGTGCCAGCTTCGTAAGGGCCAACGTCCTGACTTTC. It is translated as CASFVRANVLTF. The chain is built from TRBV6-1 and TRBJ2-6, with D unclear. V was clipped by 8 bases and J by 5 bases, with 7 bases between them. Germline CDR1 is MNHNS and CDR2 is SASEGT. CDR3 length: 12 amino acids.